This entry features one TCR beta chain sequence. No antigen is known for it. Researchers ran the PCR with 60 Vbeta and 13 Jbeta primers. Some clones are missing from TCRdb's copy, which holds only in-frame ones; the method was immunoSEQ multiplex PCR. This sample has about 180,000 clones, with about 79% found just once. This CDR3 region has 13 residues. Per germline, CDR1 LNHDA and CDR2 SQIVND (reference sequence). V lost 5 bases, J lost 8 bases, and 10 bases lay in between. These data are taken from a study of cytomegalovirus exposure and HLA in healthy donors. The study's findings and limits: Fewer N-insertions (relative to the approximately 700-donor mean) were reportedly seen in an Asian-associated ancestry cluster in a later analysis. According to the study, roughly 160 TCR beta chains were cytomegalovirus-associated.

The source material was PBMCs. The receptor comes from a girl aged 2 to 10 in good health and CMV-seropositive. The V gene is TRBV19, the J gene TRBJ1-6; tentatively, D is TRBD1 (5 bases). The CDR3 coding sequence is TGTGCCAGTAGTTCCGACAGATATTCACCCCTCCACTTT. The encoded protein is CASSSDRYSPLHF.